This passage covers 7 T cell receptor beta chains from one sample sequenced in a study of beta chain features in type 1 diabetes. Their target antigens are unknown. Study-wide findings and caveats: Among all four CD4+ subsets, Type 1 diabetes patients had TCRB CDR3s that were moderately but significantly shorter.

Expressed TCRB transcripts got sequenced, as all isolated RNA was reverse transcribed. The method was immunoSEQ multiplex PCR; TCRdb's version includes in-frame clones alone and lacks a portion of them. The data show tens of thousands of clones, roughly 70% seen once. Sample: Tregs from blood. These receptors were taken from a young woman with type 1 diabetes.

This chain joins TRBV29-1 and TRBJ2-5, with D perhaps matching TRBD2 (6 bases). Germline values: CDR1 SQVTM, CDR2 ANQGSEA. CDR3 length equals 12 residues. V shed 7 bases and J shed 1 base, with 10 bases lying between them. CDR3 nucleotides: TGCAGCGCGGGGGAGCCCCAAGAGACCCAGTACTTC. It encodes CSAGEPQETQYF. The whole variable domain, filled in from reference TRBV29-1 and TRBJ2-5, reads SAVISQKPSRDICQRGTSLTIQCQVDSQVTMMFWYRQQPGQSLTLIATANQGSEATYESGFVIDKFPISRPNLTFSTLTVSNMSPEDSSIYLCSAGEPQETQYFGPGTRLLVL.

The CDR3 nucleotides are TGTGCCAGCAGCTTACACTCAGGTTCCTACGAGCAGTACTTC. Translated: CASSLHSGSYEQYF. The chain joins TRBV7-2 to TRBJ2-7; D unclear. The CDR3 contains 14 residues. CDR1 is SGHTA, CDR2 FQGNSA, per germline. Trimming took off 2 bases at V and 1 base at J, with 9 bases between the two ends.

This CDR3 is CASSAQGGPNQPQHF. The CDR3 DNA follows: TGTGCCAGCAGCGCCCAGGGGGGCCCTAATCAGCCCCAGCATTTT. The chain recombines TRBV9 with TRBJ1-5; 7 bases are a match to TRBD1. The CDR3 is made up of 15 amino acids. CDR1 is SGDLS and CDR2 is YYNGEE in the germline V gene. Trimming cost V 3 bases and J 4 bases; bases outside gene matches: 7.

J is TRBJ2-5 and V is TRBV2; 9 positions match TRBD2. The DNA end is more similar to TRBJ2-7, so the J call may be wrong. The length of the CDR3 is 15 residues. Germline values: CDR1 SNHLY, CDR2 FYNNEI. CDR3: CASSVALAGSYEQYF. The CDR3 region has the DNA TGTGCCAGCAGTGTGGCACTAGCGGGTTCCTACGAGCAGTACTTC.

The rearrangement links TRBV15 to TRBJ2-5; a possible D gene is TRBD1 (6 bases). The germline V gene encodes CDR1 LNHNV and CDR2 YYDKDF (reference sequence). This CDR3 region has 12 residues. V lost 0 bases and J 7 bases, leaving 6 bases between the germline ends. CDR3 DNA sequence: TGTGCCACCAGCAGAGAAGGGGGGACCCAGTACTTC. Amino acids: CATSREGGTQYF.

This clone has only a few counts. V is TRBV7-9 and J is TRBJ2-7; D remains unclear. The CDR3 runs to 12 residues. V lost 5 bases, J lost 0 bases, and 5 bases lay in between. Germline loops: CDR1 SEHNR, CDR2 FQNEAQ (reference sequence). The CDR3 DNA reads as TGTGCCAGCAGCGTTCTCTCCTACGAGCAGTACTTC. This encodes CASSVLSYEQYF.

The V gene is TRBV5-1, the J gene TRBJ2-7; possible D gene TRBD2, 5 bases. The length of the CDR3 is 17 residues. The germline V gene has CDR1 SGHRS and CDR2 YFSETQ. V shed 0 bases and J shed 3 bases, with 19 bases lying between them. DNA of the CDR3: TGCGCCAGCAGCTTGGGACTCAGGAGGTGGACGAGCTACGAGCAGTACTTC. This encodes CASSLGLRRWTSYEQYF.